This TCR beta chain was sequenced for a study of Graves' ophthalmopathy and Graves' hyperthyroidism. RNA transcripts were the source from which TCR beta CDR3 regions were amplified. First-round RT-PCR employed HTBI primers, with a second-round multiplex PCR after it. MiXCR, applied by TCRdb to the multiplex PCR reads, yields one record per CDR3 protein. This sample has about 1.1 million distinct CDR3 sequences; 35% to 45% occur once, and the top ten carry 11%. Germline loops: CDR1 MNHEY, CDR2 SVGEGT. The CDR3 is 13 residues long. Trimming removed 5 bases from V and 3 bases from J, with 11 bases in between. Study-wide points: The authors also found most expanded thyroid clonotypes above 0.001 frequency in blood.

This clonotype appeared many times. The target antigen is unknown. The V gene is TRBV6-2 or TRBV6-3, the J gene TRBJ2-7; possibly TRBD1 for D (5 bases). The sample comprised peripheral blood or thyroid tissue (not recorded which). The TCR comes from an adult man with Graves' hyperthyroidism. CDR3 in DNA: TGTGCCAGCAGTCCAGGGATTCACTACGAGCAGTACTTC. The encoded protein is CASSPGIHYEQYF.